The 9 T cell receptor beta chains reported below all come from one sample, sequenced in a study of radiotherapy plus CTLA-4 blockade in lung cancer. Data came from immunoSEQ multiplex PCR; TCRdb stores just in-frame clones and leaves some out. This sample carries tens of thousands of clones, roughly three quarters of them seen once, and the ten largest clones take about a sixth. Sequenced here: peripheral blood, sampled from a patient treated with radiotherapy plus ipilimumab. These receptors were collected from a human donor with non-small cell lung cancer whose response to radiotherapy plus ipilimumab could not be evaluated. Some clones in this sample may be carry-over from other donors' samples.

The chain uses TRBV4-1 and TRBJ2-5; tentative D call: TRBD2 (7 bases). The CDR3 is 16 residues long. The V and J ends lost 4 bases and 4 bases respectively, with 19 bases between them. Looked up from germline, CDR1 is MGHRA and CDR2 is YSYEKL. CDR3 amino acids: CASSPVGGARGETQYF. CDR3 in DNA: TGCGCCAGCAGCCCGGTGGGGGGGGCGAGGGGAGAGACCCAGTACTTC.

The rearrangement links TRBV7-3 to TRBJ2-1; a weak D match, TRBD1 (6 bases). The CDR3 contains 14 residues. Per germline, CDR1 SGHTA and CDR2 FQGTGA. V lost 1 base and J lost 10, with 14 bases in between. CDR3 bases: TGTGCCAGCAGCTTAAGCAGGGGATCGGGGGAGCAGTTCTTC. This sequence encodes CASSLSRGSGEQFF.

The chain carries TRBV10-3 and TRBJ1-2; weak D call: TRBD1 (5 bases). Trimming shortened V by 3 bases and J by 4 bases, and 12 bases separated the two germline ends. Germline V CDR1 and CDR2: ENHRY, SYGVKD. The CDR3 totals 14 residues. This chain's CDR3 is CAISESGQGYGYTF. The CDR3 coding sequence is TGTGCCATCAGTGAATCAGGGCAGGGCTATGGCTACACCTTC.

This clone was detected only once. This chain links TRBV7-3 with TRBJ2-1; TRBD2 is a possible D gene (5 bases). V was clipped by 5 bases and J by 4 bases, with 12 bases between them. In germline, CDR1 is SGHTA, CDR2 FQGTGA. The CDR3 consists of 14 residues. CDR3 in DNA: TGTGCCAGCAGCCCTGGACTCGCTTACAATGAGCAGTTCTTC. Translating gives CASSPGLAYNEQFF.

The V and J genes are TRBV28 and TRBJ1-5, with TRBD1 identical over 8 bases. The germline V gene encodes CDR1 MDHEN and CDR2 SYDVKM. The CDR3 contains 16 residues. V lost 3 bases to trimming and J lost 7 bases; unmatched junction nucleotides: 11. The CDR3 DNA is TGTGCCAGCAGTTTCGCCCAGGGGGCAAGGGGGCAGCCCCAGCATTTT. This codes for CASSFAQGARGQPQHF.

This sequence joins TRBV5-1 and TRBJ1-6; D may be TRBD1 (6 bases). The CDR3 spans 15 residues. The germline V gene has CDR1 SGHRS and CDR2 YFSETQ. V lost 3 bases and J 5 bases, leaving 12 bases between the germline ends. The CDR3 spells CASSSRGHNNSPLHF. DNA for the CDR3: TGCGCCAGCAGCTCGAGGGGACACAATAATTCACCCCTCCACTTT.

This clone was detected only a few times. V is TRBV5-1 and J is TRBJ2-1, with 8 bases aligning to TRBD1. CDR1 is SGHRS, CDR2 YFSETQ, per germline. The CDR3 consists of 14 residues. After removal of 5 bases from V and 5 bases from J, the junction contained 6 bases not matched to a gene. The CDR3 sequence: CASRIQGADNEQFF. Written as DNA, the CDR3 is TGCGCCAGCAGGATCCAGGGGGCCGACAATGAGCAGTTCTTC.

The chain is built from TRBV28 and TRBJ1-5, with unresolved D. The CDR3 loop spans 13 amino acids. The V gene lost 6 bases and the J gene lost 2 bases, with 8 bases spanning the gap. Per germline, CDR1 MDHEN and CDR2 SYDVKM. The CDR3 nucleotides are TGTGCCAGCAGCCCCCTCGGCAATCAGCCCCAGCATTTT. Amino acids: CASSPLGNQPQHF.

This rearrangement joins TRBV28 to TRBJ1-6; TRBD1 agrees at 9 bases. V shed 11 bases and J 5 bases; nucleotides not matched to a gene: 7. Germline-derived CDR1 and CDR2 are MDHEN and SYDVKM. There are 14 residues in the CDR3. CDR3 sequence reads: CAHRGLEDNSPLHF. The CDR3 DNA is TGTGCCCACAGGGGGCTGGAGGATAATTCACCCCTCCACTTT.